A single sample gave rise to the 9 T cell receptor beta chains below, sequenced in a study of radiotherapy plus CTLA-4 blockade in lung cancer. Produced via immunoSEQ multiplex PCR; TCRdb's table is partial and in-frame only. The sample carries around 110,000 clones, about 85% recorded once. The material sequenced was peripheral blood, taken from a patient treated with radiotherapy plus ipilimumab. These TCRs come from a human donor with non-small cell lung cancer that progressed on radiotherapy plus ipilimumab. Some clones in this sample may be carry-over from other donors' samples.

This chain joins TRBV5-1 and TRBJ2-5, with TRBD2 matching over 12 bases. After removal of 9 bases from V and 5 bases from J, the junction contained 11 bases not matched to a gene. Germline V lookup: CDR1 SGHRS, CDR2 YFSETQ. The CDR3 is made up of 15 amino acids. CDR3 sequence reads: CATASGGGFGETQYF. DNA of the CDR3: TGCGCCACCGCTAGCGGGGGGGGCTTCGGGGAGACCCAGTACTTC.

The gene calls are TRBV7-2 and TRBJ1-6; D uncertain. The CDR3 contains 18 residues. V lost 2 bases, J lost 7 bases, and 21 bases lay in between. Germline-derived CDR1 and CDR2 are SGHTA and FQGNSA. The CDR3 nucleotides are TGTGCCAGCAGCTTATTAAAGGCAGGTCCTGGTTGGAATTCACCCCTCCACTTT. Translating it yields CASSLLKAGPGWNSPLHF. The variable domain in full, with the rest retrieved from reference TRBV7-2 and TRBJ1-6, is GAGVSQSPSNKVTEKGKDVELRCDPISGHTALYWYRQSLGQGLEFLIYFQGNSAPDKSGLPSDRFSAERTGGSVSTLTIQRTQQEDSAVYLCASSLLKAGPGWNSPLHFGNGTRLTVT.

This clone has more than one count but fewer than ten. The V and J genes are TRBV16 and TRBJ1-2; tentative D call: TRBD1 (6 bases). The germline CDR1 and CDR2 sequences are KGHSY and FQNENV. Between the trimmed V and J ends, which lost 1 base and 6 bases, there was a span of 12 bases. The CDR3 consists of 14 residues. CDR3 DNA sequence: TGTGCCAGCAGCCAATTCCACAGGGATGATGGCTACACCTTC. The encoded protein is CASSQFHRDDGYTF.

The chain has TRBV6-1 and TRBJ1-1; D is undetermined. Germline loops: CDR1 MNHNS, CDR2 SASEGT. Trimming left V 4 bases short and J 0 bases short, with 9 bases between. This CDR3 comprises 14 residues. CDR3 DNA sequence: TGTGCCAGCAGTGTTGGCCAGATGAACACTGAAGCTTTCTTT. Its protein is CASSVGQMNTEAFF.

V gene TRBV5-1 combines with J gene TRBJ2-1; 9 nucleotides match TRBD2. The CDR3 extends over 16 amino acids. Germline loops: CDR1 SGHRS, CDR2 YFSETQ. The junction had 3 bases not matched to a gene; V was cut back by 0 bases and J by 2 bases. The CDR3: CASSLASGGPYNEQFF. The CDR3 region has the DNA TGCGCCAGCAGCTTGGCCAGCGGGGGGCCCTACAATGAGCAGTTCTTC.

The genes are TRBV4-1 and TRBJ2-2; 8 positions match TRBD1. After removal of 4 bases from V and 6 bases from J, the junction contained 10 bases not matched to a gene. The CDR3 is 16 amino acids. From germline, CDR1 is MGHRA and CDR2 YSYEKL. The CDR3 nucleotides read TGCGCCAGCAGCCGATCAATAACCAGGGGGCCCGGGGAGCTGTTTTTT. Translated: CASSRSITRGPGELFF.

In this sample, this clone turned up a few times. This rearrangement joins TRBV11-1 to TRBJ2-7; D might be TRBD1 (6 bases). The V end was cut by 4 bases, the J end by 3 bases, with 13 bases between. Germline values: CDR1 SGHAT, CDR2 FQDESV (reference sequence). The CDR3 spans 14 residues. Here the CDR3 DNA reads TGTGCCAGCAGCTCCCAGGGGTGGCTCTACGAGCAGTACTTC. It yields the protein CASSSQGWLYEQYF.

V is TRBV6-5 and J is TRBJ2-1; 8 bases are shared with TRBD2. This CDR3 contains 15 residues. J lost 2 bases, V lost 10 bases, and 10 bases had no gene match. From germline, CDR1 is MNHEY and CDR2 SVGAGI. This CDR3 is CAIPTGTSPYNEQFF. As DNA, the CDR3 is TGTGCCATCCCGACCGGGACTAGTCCCTACAATGAGCAGTTCTTC.

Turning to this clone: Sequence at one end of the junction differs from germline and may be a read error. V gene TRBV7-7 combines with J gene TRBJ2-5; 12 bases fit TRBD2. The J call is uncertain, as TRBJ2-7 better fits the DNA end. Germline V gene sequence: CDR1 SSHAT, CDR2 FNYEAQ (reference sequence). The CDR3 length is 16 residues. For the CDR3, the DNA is TGTGCTAGCAGCCCTAGCGGGGGGGCCTCTCTTAACGAGCAGTACTTC. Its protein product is CASSPSGGASLNEQYF.